The 15 T cell receptor beta chains given below trace back to one sample, sequenced in a study of CD8 T cells in ankylosing spondylitis. The study, taken as a whole, reports: Made up of about eight highly homologous variants, a TCR beta motif appeared characteristic of ankylosing spondylitis blood.

Antigens of these TCRs are unknown. TCRdb passed the 5' RACE reads through MiXCR, listing each CDR3 protein once. Altogether about 540,000 distinct CDR3 sequences are present, about an eighth being singletons, with the ten largest covering almost 7%. What was sequenced was blood, either unsorted or a sorted T cell fraction (not recorded which). The receptor source for this set is a male donor with ankylosing spondylitis.

The chain has TRBV7-6 and TRBJ2-7, with 8 bases lining up with TRBD1. V lost 5 bases and J lost 4; bases outside the gene matches: 7. The CDR3 sequence is 14 residues long. CDR1 and CDR2 from the germline V gene are SGHVS and FNYEAQ. This chain's CDR3 is CASSPRDRRYEQYF. The DNA for the CDR3 is TGTGCCAGCAGCCCCCGGGACAGGAGATACGAGCAGTACTTC.

This clonotype was recorded at least ten times. One junction end disagrees with the germline gene, perhaps due to a read error. As DNA, the CDR3 is TGCAGCGTCGAAGTCGGCAATGAGCAGTTCTTC. Its translation: CSVEVGNEQFF. J is TRBJ2-1 and V is TRBV29-1, with unresolved D. This CDR3 contains 11 residues. Looked up from germline, CDR1 is SQVTM and CDR2 is ANQGSEA.

The V call is TRBV2, the J call TRBJ2-7; tentatively, D is TRBD2 (6 bases). The CDR3 length is 14 residues. The V end lost 7 bases, the J end lost 6 bases, and 19 bases lay between the germline ends. The germline V gene has CDR1 SNHLY and CDR2 FYNNEI. The CDR3 sequence is CASKEGGGVSEQYF. CDR3 in DNA: TGTGCCAGCAAAGAGGGAGGCGGGGTCAGCGAGCAGTACTTC.

In this sample, this clonotype turned up a few times. The V call is TRBV11-3, the J call TRBJ2-2; D is uncertain. Trimming took 5 bases from V and 5 from J, leaving 12 bases between them. The CDR3 is made up of 14 amino acids. The germline gives CDR1 SGHNT, CDR2 YENEEA. The CDR3 loop is CASSLRFLTGELFF. The CDR3 nucleotides read TGTGCCAGCAGCCTGCGGTTCCTTACCGGGGAGCTGTTTTTT.

The rearrangement links TRBV5-1 to TRBJ1-1; D might be TRBD1 (5 bases). Trimming stripped 0 bases from V and 2 bases from J, with 14 bases between. CDR3 length: 16 amino acids. Germline CDR1 is SGHRS and CDR2 is YFSETQ. CDR3 in DNA: TGCGCCAGCAGCTTGGCCCCACGGGACCCAAACACTGAAGCTTTCTTT. Protein product: CASSLAPRDPNTEAFF.

This clonotype was recorded a few times. The chain recombines TRBV7-8 with TRBJ2-5, with TRBD1 matching over 8 bases. CDR1 is SGHVS, CDR2 FQNEAQ, per germline. With V trimmed by 3 bases and J by 0 bases, 0 bases remained unmatched. The CDR3 consists of 14 residues. In DNA, the CDR3 is TGTGCCAGCAGCTTGACAGGGGACCAAGAGACCCAGTACTTC. It translates to CASSLTGDQETQYF.

The table lists this clonotype with a few counts. CDR3 DNA sequence: TGTGCCAGCAGCCCCGAGGGAGGAAACTATGGCTACACCTTC. Encoded protein: CASSPEGGNYGYTF. The chain combines TRBV7-2 with TRBJ1-2, with no clear D. The CDR3 spans 14 residues. Between the trimmed V and J ends, which lost 5 bases and 2 bases, there was a span of 12 bases. CDR1 and CDR2 (germline): SGHTA, FQGNSA.

V usage is TRBV29-1 and J usage is TRBJ2-1; D is unresolved. V dropped 4 bases and J dropped 3 bases, with 4 bases sitting between them. The CDR3 is 11 amino acids. CDR1 and CDR2 (germline): SQVTM, ANQGSEA. Here the CDR3 reads CSVAVYNEQFF. The DNA for the CDR3 is TGCAGCGTTGCGGTCTACAATGAGCAGTTCTTC.

The chain carries TRBV5-1 and TRBJ1-2, with D perhaps TRBD1 (5 bases). Germline assignment: CDR1 SGHRS and CDR2 YFSETQ. The CDR3 loop spans 14 amino acids. The V end was cut by 0 bases, the J end by 7 bases, with 13 bases between. The chain's CDR3 is CASSLERGAGGYTF. The CDR3 nucleotides are TGCGCCAGCAGCTTGGAAAGGGGCGCGGGTGGCTACACCTTC.

V and J are TRBV12-3 or TRBV12-4 and TRBJ1-3, with D unclear. The CDR3 has 13 amino acids. V lost 7 bases to trimming and J lost 4 bases, with 11 bases between them. The CDR3 here is CASTRAGGNTIYF. The CDR3 DNA sequence: TGTGCCAGCACAAGGGCGGGAGGAAACACCATATATTTT.

This clonotype was counted many times. V is TRBV29-1 and J is TRBJ1-1; D is unresolved. The CDR3 extends over 12 amino acids. Germline CDR1 SQVTM, CDR2 ANQGSEA. V gave up 8 bases and J gave up 0 bases, with 10 bases separating them. The CDR3 DNA reads as TGCAGCTCTGAGGGCATGAACACTGAAGCTTTCTTT. Translating it yields CSSEGMNTEAFF.

The table lists this clonotype with a few counts. The chain combines TRBV20-1 with TRBJ2-1; no reliable D call. The CDR3 runs to 14 residues. Germline V gives CDR1 DFQATT, CDR2 SNEGSKA (reference sequence). Trimming took 0 bases from V and 9 from J, leaving 15 bases between them. CDR3 in amino acids: CSARDPNSKAEQFF. As DNA, the CDR3 is TGCAGTGCTAGAGATCCGAACAGTAAGGCTGAGCAGTTCTTC.

This rearrangement joins TRBV29-1 to TRBJ2-1, with TRBD2 matching over 9 bases. The CDR3 runs 14 residues. Trimming at V came to 7 bases and at J to 7 bases, leaving 11 bases not matched to a gene. Germline V gene sequence: CDR1 SQVTM, CDR2 ANQGSEA. The CDR3 sequence: CSAGTSRSLNEQFF. The CDR3 region has the DNA TGCAGCGCTGGGACTAGCAGAAGTTTGAATGAGCAGTTCTTC.

This clonotype was seen only a few times. This chain joins TRBV5-1 and TRBJ2-5, with a weak D call TRBD2 (6 bases). Looked up from germline, CDR1 is SGHRS and CDR2 is YFSETQ. This CDR3 is built from 15 residues. Trimming shortened V by 0 bases and J by 2 bases, and 11 bases separated the two germline ends. The CDR3 DNA is TGCGCCAGCAGCTTGGTTGGGACTTTGCAAGAGACCCAGTACTTC. The encoded protein is CASSLVGTLQETQYF.

This clonotype was counted only a few times. The V and J genes are TRBV11-2 and TRBJ2-5; 11 bases are shared with TRBD2. This CDR3 region has 18 residues. CDR1 and CDR2 (germline): SGHAT, FQNNGV. Losses at the gene ends were 1 base for V and 1 base for J; bases not matched to a gene: 8. The CDR3 nucleotides are TGTGCCAGCAGCTTAGGCCCGGGACTAGCGGAACTCCAAGAGACCCAGTACTTC. As protein: CASSLGPGLAELQETQYF.